Listed below are T cell receptor beta chains from one sample, sequenced in a study of blood T cell repertoires in COVID-19. The assay was immunoSEQ multiplex PCR, and TCRdb's table has in-frame clones only and misses some. The sample holds 62,000 or so clones; 86% are singletons and the top ten take approximately 1.4%. Material: peripheral blood. Every receptor here comes from a woman between 55 and 75 years old with acute or convalescent COVID-19. CDR3s leave out the opening cysteine and the closing phenylalanine or tryptophan. The order of the fields is clone size, J gene, CDR3 length, V gene, CDR3 protein. Clone size appears in some rows only: once, few, many, or a class for an expanded clone.

abundance: few; j_gene: TRBJ2-7; len: 13; v_gene: TRBV28; CDR3aa: ASSFISGGAREQY
abundance: few; j_gene: TRBJ1-5; len: 13; v_gene: TRBV19; CDR3aa: ASSITGSSNQPQH
abundance: NA; j_gene: TRBJ1-6; len: 13; v_gene: TRBV5-4; CDR3aa: ASSLAGQTNSPLH
abundance: NA; j_gene: TRBJ1-3; len: 13; v_gene: TRBV4-1; CDR3aa: ASSLDGQAGNTIY
abundance: NA; j_gene: TRBJ2-6; len: 11; v_gene: TRBV2; CDR3aa: ASSGELANVLT
abundance: NA; j_gene: TRBJ1-6; len: 10; v_gene: TRBV6-5; CDR3aa: ASSTGNSPLH
abundance: NA; j_gene: TRBJ2-7; len: 11; v_gene: TRBV12-3/TRBV12-4; CDR3aa: ASSLRRYYEQY
abundance: NA; j_gene: TRBJ2-7; len: 14; v_gene: TRBV6-2/TRBV6-3; CDR3aa: ASSYRLAGSSYEQY
abundance: NA; j_gene: TRBJ1-5; len: 12; v_gene: TRBV28; CDR3aa: ASRGGTVNQPQH
abundance: once; j_gene: TRBJ2-5; len: 15; v_gene: TRBV7-8; CDR3aa: ASSAYHGLPPIGTQY
abundance: NA; j_gene: TRBJ1-2; len: 11; v_gene: TRBV24-1; CDR3aa: ATSDLTGYGYT
abundance: NA; j_gene: TRBJ1-6; len: 15; v_gene: TRBV28; CDR3aa: ASSLIRTIRGNSPLH
abundance: NA; j_gene: TRBJ1-4; len: 15; v_gene: TRBV4-1; CDR3aa: ASSQNRAGATNEKLF
abundance: NA; j_gene: TRBJ1-1; len: 13; v_gene: TRBV5-4; CDR3aa: ASSLAGGWNTEAF
abundance: few; j_gene: TRBJ2-1; len: 13; v_gene: TRBV12-5; CDR3aa: ASGWGTSGRDEQF
abundance: once; j_gene: TRBJ1-5; len: 12; v_gene: TRBV6-5; CDR3aa: ASRGGPSHQPQH
abundance: NA; j_gene: TRBJ1-1; len: 12; v_gene: TRBV11-2; CDR3aa: ASSLNKADTEAF
abundance: NA; j_gene: TRBJ2-7; len: 13; v_gene: TRBV6-5; CDR3aa: ATQPLRGRASEQY
abundance: NA; j_gene: TRBJ2-5; len: 12; v_gene: TRBV7-8; CDR3aa: ASSSGLQQETQY
abundance: NA; j_gene: TRBJ2-7; len: 12; v_gene: TRBV2; CDR3aa: ASSVRDRRGEQY
abundance: NA; j_gene: TRBJ2-3; len: 13; v_gene: TRBV9; CDR3aa: ASGTSGGALDTQY
abundance: once; j_gene: TRBJ2-1; len: 12; v_gene: TRBV7-8; CDR3aa: ASSPGSGGGEQF
abundance: NA; j_gene: TRBJ2-7; len: 13; v_gene: TRBV5-5; CDR3aa: ASSVTGALVYEQY
abundance: once; j_gene: TRBJ1-1; len: 10; v_gene: TRBV30; CDR3aa: AWVQGVTEAF
abundance: NA; j_gene: TRBJ1-4; len: 14; v_gene: TRBV5-1; CDR3aa: ASSLQAVGTNEKLF
abundance: NA; j_gene: TRBJ1-1; len: 11; v_gene: TRBV30; CDR3aa: AWRPFLGGEAF
abundance: NA; j_gene: TRBJ1-5; len: 11; v_gene: TRBV29-1; CDR3aa: SVARGGNQPQH
abundance: NA; j_gene: TRBJ1-2; len: 12; v_gene: TRBV6-5; CDR3aa: ASSRQGSNYGYT
abundance: NA; j_gene: TRBJ1-1; len: 12; v_gene: TRBV7-3; CDR3aa: ASSSNRESTEAF